These T cell receptor beta chains were read from a single sample in a study of T cell repertoires in cytomegalovirus infection. One entry per CDR3 protein results from TCRdb running MiXCR on the reads. The table lists some 450,000 distinct CDR3 sequences, approximately 31% of them singletons, with roughly 13% in the top ten. Sequencing was done on a sample of PBMCs. The receptors stem from a human donor in good health (CMV status not recorded). Some clones in this sample may be carry-over from other donors' samples. The conserved cysteine and the conserved F or W are not part of the CDR3 here.

v_call cdr3_aa
TRBV5-5 ASTTGGANVLT
TRBV6-5 ASSYSNPSVNNQPQH
TRBV7-8 ASSFDRNNEQF
TRBV7-2 ASSLPSRAPSYEQY
TRBV11-2 ASSLGTDPRGQETQY
TRBV7-6 ASSLYGTDSRRALSYT
TRBV6-2/TRBV6-3 ASSRPPDRTFAYGYT
TRBV19 ASSIGALPSYGYT
TRBV4-2 ASSYLRDGNEKLF
TRBV3-1 ASRSRQGKTGELF
TRBV5-5 ASSLGSSSTLNEQY
TRBV29-1 SVARQGRTNEQF
TRBV7-2 ASSLGPGQLTNGYT
TRBV20-1 SARDGQVPNQPQH
TRBV29-1 SVRPQLLETQY
TRBV2 ASSENLSNTGELF
TRBV7-2 ASSLRRGYEQY
TRBV7-2 ASSHGQGSYGYT
TRBV10-3 ALSGESSYEQY